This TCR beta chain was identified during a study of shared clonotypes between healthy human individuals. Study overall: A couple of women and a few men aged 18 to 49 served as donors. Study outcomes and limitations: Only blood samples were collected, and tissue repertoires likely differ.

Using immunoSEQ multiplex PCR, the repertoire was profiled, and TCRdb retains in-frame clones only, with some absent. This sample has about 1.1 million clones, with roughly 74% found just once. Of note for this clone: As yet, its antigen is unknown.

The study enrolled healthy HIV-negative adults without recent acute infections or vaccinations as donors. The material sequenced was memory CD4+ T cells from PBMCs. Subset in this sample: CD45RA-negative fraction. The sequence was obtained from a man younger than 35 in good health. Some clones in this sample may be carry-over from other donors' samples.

Written as DNA, the CDR3 is TGTGCCAGCAGCTCGGGACATCTTCCCTCCTACGAGCAGTACTTC. Its protein product is CASSSGHLPSYEQYF. The rearrangement links TRBV7-2 to TRBJ2-7, with D possibly being TRBD1 (6 bases). CDR3 length equals 15 residues. Germline CDR1 SGHTA, CDR2 FQGNSA. Trimming removed 4 bases at V and 0 bases at J, with 13 bases between.